This T cell receptor (beta chain) was sequenced for a study of blood T cell repertoires in COVID-19. Turning to the study itself: Both acute and convalescent COVID-19 samples were obtained from the United States, Italy and Spain.

Source study methods: How many nucleated cells were present was estimated from reference gene primer amplification. Sequenced by immunoSEQ multiplex PCR; TCRdb stores in-frame clones only, minus some. The V and J calls and clone size are taken from that table; D and trimming were inferred from the DNA. The sample has 300,000 to 350,000 clones, about four fifths seen once. The sequenced sample was peripheral blood. This TCR was recovered from a man aged 25 to 45 with active or convalescent COVID-19.

DNA for the CDR3: TGTGCCAGCAGCCCCGTCCCTTGGGAGCAGCCCCAGCATTTT. This encodes CASSPVPWEQPQHF. The chain uses TRBV11-2 and TRBJ1-5; D gene ambiguous. V was pared by 5 bases and J by 7 bases, with 15 bases between. This CDR3 region has 14 residues. CDR1 is SGHAT and CDR2 is FQNNGV in the germline V gene.